This T cell receptor (beta chain) is drawn from a study of response to subunit inactivated influenza vaccine. As for this clonotype: What it binds is not known.

The study, taken as a whole, reports: A suggestion made by the authors is that each seasonal influenza vaccination recruits few new T cells.

TCRdb analysed the RT-PCR reads with MiXCR anew, one entry per CDR3 protein. The sample yields some 300,000 distinct CDR3 sequences, approximately 23% seen once. Germline loops: CDR1 LNHDA, CDR2 SQIVND (reference sequence). V lost 6 bases to trimming and J lost 7 bases; unmatched junction nucleotides: 9. This CDR3 contains 15 residues. The chain joins TRBV19 to TRBJ1-6; TRBD1 agrees at 7 bases. The source of this sequence is a man between 50 and 75 years old who received an inactivated influenza vaccine. The specimen comprised PBMCs from blood, sampled about 20 months after vaccination. CDR3 residues: CASRDRQGGNSPLHF. The CDR3, as DNA: TGTGCCAGTAGGGACAGACAGGGCGGAAATTCACCCCTCCACTTT.